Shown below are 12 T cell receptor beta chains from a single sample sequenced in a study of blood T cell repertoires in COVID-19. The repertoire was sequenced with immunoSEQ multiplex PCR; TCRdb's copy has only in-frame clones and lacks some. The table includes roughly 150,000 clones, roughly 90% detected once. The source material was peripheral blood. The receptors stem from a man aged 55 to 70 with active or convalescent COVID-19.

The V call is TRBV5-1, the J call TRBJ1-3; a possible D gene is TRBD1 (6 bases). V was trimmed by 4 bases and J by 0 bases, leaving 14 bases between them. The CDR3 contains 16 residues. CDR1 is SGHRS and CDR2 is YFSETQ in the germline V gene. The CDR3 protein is CASSADRIRSGNTIYF. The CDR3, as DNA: TGCGCCAGCAGCGCGGACAGAATACGCTCTGGAAACACCATATATTTT.

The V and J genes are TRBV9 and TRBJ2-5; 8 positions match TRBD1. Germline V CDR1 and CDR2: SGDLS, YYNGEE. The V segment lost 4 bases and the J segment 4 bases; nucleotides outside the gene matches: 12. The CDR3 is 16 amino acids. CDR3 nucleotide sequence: TGTGCCAGCAGCTTTGACAGGGGTACTGAACCAGAGACCCAGTACTTC. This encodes CASSFDRGTEPETQYF.

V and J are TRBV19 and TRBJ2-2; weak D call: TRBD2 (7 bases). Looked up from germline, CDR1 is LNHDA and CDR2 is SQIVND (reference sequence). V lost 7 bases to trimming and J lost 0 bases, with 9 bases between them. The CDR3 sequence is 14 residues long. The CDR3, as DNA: TGTGCCAGTATCGGGGGGCCGAACACCGGGGAGCTGTTTTTT. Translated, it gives CASIGGPNTGELFF.

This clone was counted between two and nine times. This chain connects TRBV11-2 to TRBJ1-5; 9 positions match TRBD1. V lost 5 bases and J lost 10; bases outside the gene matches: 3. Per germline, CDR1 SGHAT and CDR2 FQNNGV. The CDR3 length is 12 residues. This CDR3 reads CASSPTGGPQHF. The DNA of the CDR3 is TGTGCCAGCAGCCCGACAGGGGGACCCCAGCATTTT.

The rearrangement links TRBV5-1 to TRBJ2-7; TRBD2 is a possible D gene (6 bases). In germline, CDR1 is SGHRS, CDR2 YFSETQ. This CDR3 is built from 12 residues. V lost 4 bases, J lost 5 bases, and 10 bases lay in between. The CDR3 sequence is CASSLPSDEQYF. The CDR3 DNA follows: TGCGCCAGCAGCCTCCCTAGCGACGAGCAGTACTTC.

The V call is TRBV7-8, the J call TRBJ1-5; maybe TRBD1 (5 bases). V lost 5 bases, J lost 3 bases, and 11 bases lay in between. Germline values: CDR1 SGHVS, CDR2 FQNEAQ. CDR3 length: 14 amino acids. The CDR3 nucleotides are TGTGCCAGCAGCCCCCGGGGGGTCAATCAGCCCCAGCATTTT. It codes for CASSPRGVNQPQHF.

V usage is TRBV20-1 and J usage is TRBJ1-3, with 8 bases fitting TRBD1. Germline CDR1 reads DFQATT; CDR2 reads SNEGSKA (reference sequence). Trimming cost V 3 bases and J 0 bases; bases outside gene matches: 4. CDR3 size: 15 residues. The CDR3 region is CSASPGGTSGNTIYF. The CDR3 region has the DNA TGCAGTGCTAGTCCAGGGGGCACCTCTGGAAACACCATATATTTT.

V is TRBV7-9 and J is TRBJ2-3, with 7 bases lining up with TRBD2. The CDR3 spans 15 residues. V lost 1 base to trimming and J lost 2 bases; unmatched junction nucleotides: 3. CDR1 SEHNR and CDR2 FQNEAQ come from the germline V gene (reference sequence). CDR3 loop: CASSLGAGPTDTQYF. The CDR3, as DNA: TGTGCCAGCAGCTTAGGAGCGGGGCCCACAGATACGCAGTATTTT.

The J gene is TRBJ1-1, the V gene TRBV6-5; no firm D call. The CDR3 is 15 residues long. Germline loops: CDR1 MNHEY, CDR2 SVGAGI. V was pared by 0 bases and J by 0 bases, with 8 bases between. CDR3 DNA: TGTGCCAGCAGTTACTCTTGGCAGATGAACACTGAAGCTTTCTTT. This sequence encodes CASSYSWQMNTEAFF.

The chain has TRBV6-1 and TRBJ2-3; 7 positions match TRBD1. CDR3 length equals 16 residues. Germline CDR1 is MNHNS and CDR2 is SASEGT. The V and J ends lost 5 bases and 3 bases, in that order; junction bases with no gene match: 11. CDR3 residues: CASSKGRGTVTDTQYF. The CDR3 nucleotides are TGTGCCAGCAGTAAAGGGCGTGGGACAGTTACAGATACGCAGTATTTT.

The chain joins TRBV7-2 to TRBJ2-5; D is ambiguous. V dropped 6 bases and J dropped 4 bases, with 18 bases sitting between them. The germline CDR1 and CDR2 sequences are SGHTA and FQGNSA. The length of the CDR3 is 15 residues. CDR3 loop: CASSTQMAVAETQYF. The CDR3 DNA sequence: TGTGCCAGCAGTACACAAATGGCGGTGGCAGAGACCCAGTACTTC.

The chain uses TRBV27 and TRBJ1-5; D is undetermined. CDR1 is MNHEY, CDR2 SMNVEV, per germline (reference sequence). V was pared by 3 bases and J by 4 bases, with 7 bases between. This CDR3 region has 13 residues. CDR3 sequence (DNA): TGTGCCAGCAGTTTGGCGGGGAATCAGCCCCAGCATTTT. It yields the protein CASSLAGNQPQHF.